The T cell receptor beta chain under discussion was sequenced for a study of T cell changes during pregnancy in multiple sclerosis (dated by TCRdb to the late 2010s). Regarding the research as a whole: Changes in the T cell repertoire over the course of pregnancy were examined in this study in women with multiple sclerosis.

To prepare the library, the immunoSEQ multiplex PCR assay was applied. TCRdb retrieved this table from immuneACCESS and kept in-frame rearrangements only. Not all clones are present; in checked studies, unresolved V genes account for under half, and no reason is known for the remainder. The sample profile shows some 60,000 clones; about nine tenths of them were found once. Under 2.5% of the sample is taken by the ten largest. V lost 6 bases and J lost 2 bases; the stretch between them is 10 bases long. CDR1 is given as MNHEY and CDR2 as SVGAGI, both from the germline V gene. From the cysteine through the phenylalanine, the CDR3 covers 13 amino acids. The DNA shown is the 39-base CDR3, in frame from base 1. About this clone: Its recognized antigen is unknown. Base-call qualities are not available, and no considerably larger clone is one nucleotide away.

The source of this sequence is a female donor in good health, enrolled as a control in a pregnancy study. The source material was peripheral blood, sampled in the first trimester of pregnancy. The rearrangement combines TRBV6-5 with TRBJ2-5; the D segment cannot be called with confidence. The DNA reads TGTGCCAGCAGACCCGGTCATCAAGAGACCCAGTACTTC. It translates as CASRPGHQETQYF.